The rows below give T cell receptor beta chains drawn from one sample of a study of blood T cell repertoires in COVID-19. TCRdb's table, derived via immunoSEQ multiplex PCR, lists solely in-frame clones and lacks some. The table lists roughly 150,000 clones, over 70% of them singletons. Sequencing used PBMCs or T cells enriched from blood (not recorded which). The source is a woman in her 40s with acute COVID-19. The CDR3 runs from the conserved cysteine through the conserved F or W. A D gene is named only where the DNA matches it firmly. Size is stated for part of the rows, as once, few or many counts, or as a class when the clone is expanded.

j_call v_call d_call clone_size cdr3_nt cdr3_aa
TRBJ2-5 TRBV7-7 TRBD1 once TGTGCTAGCAGCTTAGATTTTACAGGGGGCTTCGAAGAGACCCAGTACTTC CASSLDFTGGFEETQYF
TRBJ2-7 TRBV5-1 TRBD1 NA TGCGCCAGCTCTACCGACGGACAGGTCTCCTACGAGCAGTACTTC CASSTDGQVSYEQYF
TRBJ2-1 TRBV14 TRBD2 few TGTGCCAGCAGCCAACGGGAGGCCCGGGGGGAGCAGTTCTTC CASSQREARGEQFF
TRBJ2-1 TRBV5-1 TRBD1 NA TGCGCCAGCAGCGGGGACAGGGGGCTCTATGAGCAGTTCTTC CASSGDRGLYEQFF
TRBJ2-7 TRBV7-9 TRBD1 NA TGTGCCAGCAGCCTTGGACAGGGGACCTACGAGCAGTACTTC CASSLGQGTYEQYF
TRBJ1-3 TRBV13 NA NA TGTGCCAGCAGTTCAGGGCTGGGAAACACCATATATTTT CASSSGLGNTIYF
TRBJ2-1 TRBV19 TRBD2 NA TGTGCCAGTAGTATAGCGGGACTAGGGTACAATGAGCAGTTCTTC CASSIAGLGYNEQFF
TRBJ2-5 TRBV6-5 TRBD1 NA TGTGCCAGCAGCCTGAGGGGACAGACTAAGACCCAGTACTTC CASSLRGQTKTQYF
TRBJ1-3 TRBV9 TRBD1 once TGTGCCAGCAGCGTAGATACAGGGGCTGGAAACACCATATATTTT CASSVDTGAGNTIYF
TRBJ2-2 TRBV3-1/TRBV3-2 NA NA TGTGCCAGCAGCCAAGTGCTTAGCGGCATAAACACCGGGGAGCTGTTTTTT CASSQVLSGINTGELFF
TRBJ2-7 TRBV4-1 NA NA TGCGCCAGCAGCCAAGCCCCCTTCCCCCTCTCTATCGAGCAGTACTTC CASSQAPFPLSIEQYF
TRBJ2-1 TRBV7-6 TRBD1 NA TGTGCCAGCAGCCCAACTCTAGGACAGGAGAGAAATAAGCAGTTCTTC CASSPTLGQERNKQFF
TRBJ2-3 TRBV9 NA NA TGTGCCAGCAGCGGACGACTGGGGGGTAGAGATACGCAGTATTTT CASSGRLGGRDTQYF
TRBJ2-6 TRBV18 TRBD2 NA TGTGCCAGCTCACCACGGGGAGGGCTTAAACTCTCTGGGGCCAACGTCCTGACTTTC CASSPRGGLKLSGANVLTF
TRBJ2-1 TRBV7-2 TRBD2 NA TGTGCCAGCAGCGCCTTGACTAGCGGGAGAGGGAATGAGCAGTTCTTC CASSALTSGRGNEQFF
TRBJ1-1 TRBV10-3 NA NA TGTGCCACGGGGCCACAGCGGGATACTGAAGCTTTCTTT CATGPQRDTEAFF
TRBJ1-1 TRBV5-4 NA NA TGTGCCAGCAGCGTCGGCCAGGAAACGAACACTGAAGCTTTCTTT CASSVGQETNTEAFF
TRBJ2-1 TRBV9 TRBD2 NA TGTGCCAGCAGCGTAGGGGGGGACTACAAGCAGTTCTTC CASSVGGDYKQFF
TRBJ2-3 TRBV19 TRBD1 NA TGTGCCAGTAGCGACAGGGGAGGAACAGATACGCAGTATTTT CASSDRGGTDTQYF
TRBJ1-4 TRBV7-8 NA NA TGTGCCAGCAGCTTAGACTCGACAGCGAATGAAAAACTGTTTTTT CASSLDSTANEKLFF
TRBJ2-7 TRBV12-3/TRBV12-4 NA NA TGTGCCAGCAGTTTGGGGGGGCTCCGCGAGCAGTACTTC CASSLGGLREQYF
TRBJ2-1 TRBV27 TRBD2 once TGTGCCAGCAGGCTAGCGGGAGGCAATGAGCAGTTCTTC CASRLAGGNEQFF
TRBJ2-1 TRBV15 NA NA TGTGCCACCAGCAGAGTAGCTAGCAGCAACAATGAGCAGTTCTTC CATSRVASSNNEQFF
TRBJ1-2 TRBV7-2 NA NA TGTGCCAGCAGCCCAGGCAGGGGCTGGGGCTACACCTTC CASSPGRGWGYTF
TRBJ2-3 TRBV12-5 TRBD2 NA TGTGCTAGTGGTTTGGGAACTAGCGGGGAAAGCACAGATACGCAGTATTTT CASGLGTSGESTDTQYF
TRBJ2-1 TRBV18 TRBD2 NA TGTGCCAGCTCACTTGCAGTCCTAGCGGGAGGGACGTACAATGAGCAGTTCTTC CASSLAVLAGGTYNEQFF
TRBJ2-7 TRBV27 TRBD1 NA TGTGCCAGCAGTTCCGGGACAGGGAAGGGCGAGCAGTACTTC CASSSGTGKGEQYF
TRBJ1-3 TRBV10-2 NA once TGCGCCAGCAGTGAAGGCAGGGGAAACACCATATATTTT CASSEGRGNTIYF
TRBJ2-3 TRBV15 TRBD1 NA TGTGCCACCAGCGGACAGGGGAGGGGTACGCAGTATTTT CATSGQGRGTQYF
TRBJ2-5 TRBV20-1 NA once TGCAGTGCTAGTCGTAGCGGTCTCCAAGAGACCCAGTACTTC CSASRSGLQETQYF
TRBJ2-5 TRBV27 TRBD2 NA TGTGCCAGCAGCATCATTAGCGGGGCAGGGCCCCAAGAGACCCAGTACTTC CASSIISGAGPQETQYF
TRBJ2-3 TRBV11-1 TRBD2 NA TGTGCCAGCAGATCTAGCGGGAGGTTGACGGATACGCAGTATTTT CASRSSGRLTDTQYF
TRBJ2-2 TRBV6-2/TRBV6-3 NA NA TGTGCCAGCAGTTCCCACCAAACAGCGAACACCGGGGAGCTGTTTTTT CASSSHQTANTGELFF
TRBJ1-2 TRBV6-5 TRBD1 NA TGTGCCAGCAGTTACCGGCAGGGGGGAATTGGAGGCTACACCTTC CASSYRQGGIGGYTF
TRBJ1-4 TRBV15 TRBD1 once TGTGCCACCAGCAGGGGCTCACAGGGGGTTTTCGAAAAACTGTTTTTT CATSRGSQGVFEKLFF
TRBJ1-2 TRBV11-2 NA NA TGTGCCAGCAGCTTAGATCTAAGGGGCGGAAAAGGCTACACCTTC CASSLDLRGGKGYTF
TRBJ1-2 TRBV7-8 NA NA TGTGCCAGCAGCTTAGCTGGCGGCCCCTATGGCTACACCTTC CASSLAGGPYGYTF
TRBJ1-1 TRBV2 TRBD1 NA TGTGCCAGCAGAGGGGGACAGTACACTGAAGCTTTCTTT CASRGGQYTEAFF
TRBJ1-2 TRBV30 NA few TGTGCCTGCGCAGGTGACACGAGAAATGGCTACACCTTC CACAGDTRNGYTF
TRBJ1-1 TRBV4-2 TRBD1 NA TGTGCCAGCAGCCAACCGGGACAGGGAAACACTGAAGCTTTCTTT CASSQPGQGNTEAFF
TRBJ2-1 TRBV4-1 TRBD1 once TGCGCCAGCAGCCAAGTCCCGGGACAGCACTCCTACAATGAGCAGTTCTTC CASSQVPGQHSYNEQFF
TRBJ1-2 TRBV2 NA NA TGTGCCAGCGGTCCCAGCGATACTGACAGGCCCGGAGTATATGGCTACACCTTC CASGPSDTDRPGVYGYTF